This entry lists 14 T cell receptor beta chains sequenced from one sample in a study of blood T cell repertoires in COVID-19. Profiling relied on immunoSEQ multiplex PCR, and the TCRdb table lists in-frame clones only, not all of them. The data show roughly 100,000 clones, 81% seen once. Sequenced input: peripheral blood. These receptors were taken from a woman aged 70 to 79 with acute or convalescent COVID-19.

The rearrangement uses TRBV15 and TRBJ1-1; D is unresolved. The germline gives CDR1 LNHNV, CDR2 YYDKDF (reference sequence). The CDR3 length is 13 residues. V was clipped by 2 bases and J by 1 base, with 5 bases between them. DNA of the CDR3: TGTGCCACCAGCAGACCGAGGAACACTGAAGCTTTCTTT. Encoded protein: CATSRPRNTEAFF.

The V gene is TRBV29-1, the J gene TRBJ1-4, with TRBD1 identical over 8 bases. Trimming cost V 7 bases and J 8 bases; bases outside gene matches: 12. The germline CDR1 and CDR2 sequences are SQVTM and ANQGSEA. This CDR3 region has 14 residues. DNA for the CDR3: TGCAGCGCCTCCGGGACAGGAGGGGGAGAAAAACTGTTTTTT. Its protein product is CSASGTGGGEKLFF.

The chain combines TRBV19 with TRBJ1-4, with a weak D call TRBD1 (6 bases). This CDR3 is 13 amino acids long. The V gene's germline CDR1 is LNHDA and CDR2 SQIVND (reference sequence). V was clipped by 2 bases and J by 7 bases, with 8 bases between them. The CDR3 region has the DNA TGTGCCAGTAGTATATCCAGGGGTGAAAAACTGTTTTTT. Amino acid sequence: CASSISRGEKLFF.

The chain links TRBV5-5 to TRBJ1-2; D is ambiguous. Trimming stripped 3 bases from V and 3 bases from J, with 12 bases between. Germline CDR1 is SGHKS and CDR2 is YYEKEE (reference sequence). This CDR3 spans 14 amino acids. As DNA, the CDR3 is TGTGCCAGCAGCTCAGGATATCAATACTATGGCTACACCTTC. Its protein product is CASSSGYQYYGYTF. The whole variable domain, filled in from reference TRBV5-5 and TRBJ1-2, reads DAGVTQSPTHLIKTRGQQVTLRCSPISGHKSVSWYQQVLGQGPQFIFQYYEKEERGRGNFPDRFSARQFPNYSSELNVNALLLGDSALYLCASSSGYQYYGYTFGSGTRLTVV.

This clone was seen a single time. This chain links TRBV24-1 with TRBJ2-1, with 8 bases matching TRBD2. The V and J ends lost 3 bases and 3 bases, in that order; junction bases with no gene match: 3. From germline, CDR1 is KGHDR and CDR2 SFDVKD. CDR3 length: 15 amino acids. CDR3 bases: TGTGCCACCAGTGATCCGGGGGGGAGCTACAATGAGCAGTTCTTC. Protein sequence: CATSDPGGSYNEQFF.

The chain uses TRBV10-1 and TRBJ2-1; the match to TRBD2 covers 8 bases. The CDR3 consists of 16 residues. From germline, CDR1 is WNHNN and CDR2 SYGVQD (reference sequence). The V gene end was trimmed by 2 bases and the J gene end by 9 bases; junction bases not matched to a gene: 12. CDR3 DNA: TGCGCCAGCAGTGAGCAGGGACTAGGGGTATTCGGTGAGCAGTTCTTC. It yields the protein CASSEQGLGVFGEQFF.

J is TRBJ1-5 and V is TRBV15; D is undetermined. CDR3 length equals 14 residues. CDR1 is LNHNV and CDR2 is YYDKDF in the germline V gene (reference sequence). Trimming stripped 4 bases from V and 5 bases from J, with 12 bases between. CDR3 in amino acids: CATSTWPADQPQHF. CDR3 coding DNA: TGTGCCACCAGCACCTGGCCGGCGGATCAGCCCCAGCATTTT.

In this sample, this clone turned up once. Here the CDR3 reads CASSLRELVSDTQYF. The CDR3 DNA is TGTGCCAGCTCTTTGCGGGAGTTGGTATCAGATACGCAGTATTTT. The chain has TRBV2 and TRBJ2-3; 7 positions match TRBD2. J gave up 4 bases and V 8 bases, and 12 bases lay outside the gene matches. Per germline, CDR1 SNHLY and CDR2 FYNNEI. CDR3 length: 15 residues.

For the CDR3, the DNA is TGTGCCAGTACCCCCCCAGGGGAGAGCAATCAGCCCCAGCATTTT. Translation: CASTPPGESNQPQHF. The chain uses TRBV19 and TRBJ1-5; TRBD1 is a possible D gene (6 bases). The CDR3 totals 15 residues. Germline loops: CDR1 LNHDA, CDR2 SQIVND (reference sequence). V shed 7 bases and J shed 1 base, with 14 bases lying between them.

The chain links TRBV21-1 to TRBJ1-4; TRBD1 is taken as the D call from the table, unchecked against the DNA. TRBV21-1 is a documented pseudogene. The CDR3 is 15 amino acids. This CDR3 is CASSDKGDRGRGVFF. The CDR3 DNA is TGTGCCAGCAGTGACAAGGGGGACAGGGGGCGCGGGGTGTTTTTT.

The count of this clone is one. The chain is built from TRBV12-5 and TRBJ1-1, with 7 positions matching TRBD1. J lost 5 bases, V lost 7 bases, and 7 bases had no gene match. Germline V gives CDR1 LGHNT, CDR2 FRNRAP. The CDR3 has 13 residues. CDR3 protein: CASVRQGITEAFF. DNA for the CDR3: TGTGCTAGTGTTAGACAGGGTATAACTGAAGCTTTCTTT.

J is TRBJ1-3 and V is TRBV2, with D maybe TRBD1 (5 bases). Trimming left V 2 bases short and J 4 bases short, with 12 bases between. Germline assignment: CDR1 SNHLY and CDR2 FYNNEI. The CDR3 is 15 amino acids. This chain's CDR3 is CASSELGGSGNTIYF. DNA for the CDR3: TGTGCCAGCAGTGAACTCGGGGGTTCGGGAAACACCATATATTTT. Supplemented by reference TRBV2 and TRBJ1-3, the full variable domain reads EPEVTQTPSHQVTQMGQEVILRCVPISNHLYFYWYRQILGQKVEFLVSFYNNEISEKSEIFDDQFSVERPDGSNFTLKIRSTKLEDSAMYFCASSELGGSGNTIYFGEGSWLTVV.

This chain joins TRBV2 and TRBJ2-2; TRBD1 aligns across 9 bases. From germline, CDR1 is SNHLY and CDR2 FYNNEI. The CDR3 covers 16 residues. The junction had 12 bases not matched to a gene; V was cut back by 7 bases and J by 6 bases. CDR3 sequence: CASKEPRTGVAGELFF. The CDR3 region has the DNA TGTGCCAGCAAGGAGCCGCGGACAGGGGTTGCCGGGGAGCTGTTTTTT. The full variable domain, its missing parts supplied by reference TRBV2 and TRBJ2-2, is EPEVTQTPSHQVTQMGQEVILRCVPISNHLYFYWYRQILGQKVEFLVSFYNNEISEKSEIFDDQFSVERPDGSNFTLKIRSTKLEDSAMYFCASKEPRTGVAGELFFGEGSRLTVL.

The V gene is TRBV11-2, the J gene TRBJ2-5; D not resolved. This CDR3 has 12 residues. The germline V gene encodes CDR1 SGHAT and CDR2 FQNNGV. V lost 8 bases, J lost 4 bases, and 11 bases lay in between. CDR3 sequence reads: CASGFPGETQYF. The CDR3 DNA sequence: TGTGCCAGCGGGTTTCCAGGAGAGACCCAGTACTTC.